The rows below give T cell receptor beta chains drawn from one sample of a study of shared clonotypes between healthy human individuals. The repertoire was sequenced with immunoSEQ multiplex PCR; TCRdb's copy has only in-frame clones and lacks some. The sample holds nearly 2 million clones, approximately 94% seen once. What was sequenced was naive CD8+ T cells sorted from blood. These receptors were collected from a young man in good health. CDR3s include the opening cysteine and the closing phenylalanine or tryptophan. The order of the fields is CDR3 protein, CDR3 DNA, clone size, J gene, V gene, D gene. D genes are given only for firm matches. Clone size, where shown, is once, few, many, or a class for clones that have expanded.

CASSLPGPSYEQYF	TGTGCCAGCAGTTTACCGGGGCCCTCCTACGAGCAGTACTTC	NA	TRBJ2-7	TRBV2	NA
CASSQGYGSGYEQYF	TGTGCCAGCTCACAAGGGTACGGTTCGGGGTACGAGCAGTACTTC	NA	TRBJ2-7	TRBV18	NA
CASSSYTYEQYF	TGTGCCAGCAGCTCATATACCTACGAGCAGTACTTC	NA	TRBJ2-7	TRBV7-9	NA
CASSPWTSGDQGEQYF	TGCGCCAGCAGCCCTTGGACTAGCGGGGACCAGGGCGAGCAGTACTTC	NA	TRBJ2-7	TRBV5-1	TRBD2
CASSEEASGYTDTQYF	TGTGCCAGCAGTGAAGAGGCTAGCGGGTACACAGATACGCAGTATTTT	NA	TRBJ2-3	TRBV2	TRBD2
CASSPGVDTEAFF	TGTGCCAGCAGCCCAGGGGTGGACACTGAAGCTTTCTTT	NA	TRBJ1-1	TRBV5-6	NA
CASSQDGGGTEAFF	TGCGCCAGCAGCCAAGATGGAGGGGGCACTGAAGCTTTCTTT	NA	TRBJ1-1	TRBV4-1	NA
CASSARGGGVGNEQFF	TGTGCCAGTAGTGCCCGAGGAGGGGGGGTTGGTAATGAGCAGTTCTTC	NA	TRBJ2-1	TRBV19	NA
CASSQDPDRAGRELFF	TGTGCCAGCAGCCAGGACCCGGACAGGGCTGGCAGGGAACTGTTTTTT	NA	TRBJ1-4	TRBV4-2	TRBD1
CASSLYALGEMNTEAFF	TGTGCCAGCAGCTTGTATGCGTTGGGGGAAATGAACACTGAAGCTTTCTTT	once	TRBJ1-1	TRBV7-9	NA